This TCR beta chain comes out of a study of OX40 agonist ivuxolimab in advanced cancers. Study overall: People who had prior anti-PD-1, anti-PD-L1 or anti-CTLA-4 therapy could take part, and about 37% had some.

Notes on the study in general: The authors did not determine the antigen specificity of the expanded peripheral T cells. Both CD4+ and CD8+ T cell populations in blood had undergone clonal expansion by week 6 at 0.1 to 3.0 mg/kg.

The CDR3 length is 13 residues. In germline, CDR1 is SGDLS, CDR2 YYNGEE. V lost 4 bases and J lost 8; bases outside the gene matches: 4. Prior autoimmune disease or systemic immunosuppression barred patients. Regarding this clone: Its cognate antigen is unknown.

Some clones are missing from TCRdb's copy, which holds only in-frame ones; the method was immunoSEQ multiplex PCR. The data contain nearly 50,000 clones, approximately 86% of them seen just once; the ten biggest clones take up 1.9%. The specimen was CD4+ or CD8+ T cells sorted from blood, collected in a trial of the OX40 agonist ivuxolimab. The sequence came from an adult with an advanced solid tumor such as melanoma, head and neck, liver or kidney cancer. V and J are TRBV9 and TRBJ1-1, with TRBD1 identical over 11 bases. The CDR3 region is CASSPGQGGEAFF. CDR3 in DNA: TGTGCCAGCAGCCCGGGACAGGGGGGAGAAGCTTTCTTT.